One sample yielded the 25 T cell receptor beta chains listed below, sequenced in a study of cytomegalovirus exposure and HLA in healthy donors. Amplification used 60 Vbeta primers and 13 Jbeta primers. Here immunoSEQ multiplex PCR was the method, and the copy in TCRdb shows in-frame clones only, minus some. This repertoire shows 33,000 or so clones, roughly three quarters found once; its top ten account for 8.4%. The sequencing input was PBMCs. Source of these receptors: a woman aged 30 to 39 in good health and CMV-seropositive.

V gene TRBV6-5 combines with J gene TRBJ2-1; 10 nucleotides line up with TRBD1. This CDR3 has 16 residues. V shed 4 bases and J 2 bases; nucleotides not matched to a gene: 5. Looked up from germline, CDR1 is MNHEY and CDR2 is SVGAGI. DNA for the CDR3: TGTGCCAGCAGTTTTTCCGGGACAGGGGCCTACAATGAGCAGTTCTTC. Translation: CASSFSGTGAYNEQFF.

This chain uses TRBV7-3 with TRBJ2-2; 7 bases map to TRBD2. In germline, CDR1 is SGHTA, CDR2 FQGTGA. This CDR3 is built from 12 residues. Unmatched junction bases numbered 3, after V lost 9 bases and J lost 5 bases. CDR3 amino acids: CASTGGTGELFF. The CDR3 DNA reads TGTGCCAGTACCGGGGGGACCGGGGAGCTGTTTTTT.

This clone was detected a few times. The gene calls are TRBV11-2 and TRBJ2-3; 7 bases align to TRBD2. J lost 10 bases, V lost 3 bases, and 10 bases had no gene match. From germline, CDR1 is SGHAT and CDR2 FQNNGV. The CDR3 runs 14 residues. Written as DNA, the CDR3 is TGTGCCAGCAGCTTGAGCGGGGCGGCTGATCCGCAGTATTTT. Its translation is CASSLSGAADPQYF.

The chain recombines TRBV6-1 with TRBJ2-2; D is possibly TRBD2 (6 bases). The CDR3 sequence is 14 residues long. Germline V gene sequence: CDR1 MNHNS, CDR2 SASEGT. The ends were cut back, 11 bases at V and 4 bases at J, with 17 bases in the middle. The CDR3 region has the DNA TGTGCCGCCCGGACTACCCGGGGCACCGGGGAGCTGTTTTTT. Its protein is CAARTTRGTGELFF.

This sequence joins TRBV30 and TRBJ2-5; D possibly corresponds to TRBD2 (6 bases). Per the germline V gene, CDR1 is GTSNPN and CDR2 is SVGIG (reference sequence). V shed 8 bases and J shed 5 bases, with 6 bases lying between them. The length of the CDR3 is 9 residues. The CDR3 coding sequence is TGTGCCGGGGGGGAGACCCAGTACTTC. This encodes CAGGETQYF.

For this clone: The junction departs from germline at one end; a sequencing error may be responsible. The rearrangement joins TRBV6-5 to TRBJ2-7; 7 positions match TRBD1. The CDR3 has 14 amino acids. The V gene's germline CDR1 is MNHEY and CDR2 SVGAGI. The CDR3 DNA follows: TGTGCCAGCACTTACCGCACAGGGGCCTACGAGCAGTACTTC. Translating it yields CASTYRTGAYEQYF.

The CDR3 loop reads CASSYAGQDNSPLHF. In DNA, the CDR3 is TGTGCCAGCAGTTATGCTGGACAGGATAATTCACCCCTCCACTTT. The V and J genes are TRBV6-6 and TRBJ1-6; 7 nucleotides agree with TRBD1. This CDR3 region has 15 residues. The J segment lost 5 bases and the V segment lost 3 bases, leaving 4 bases of the junction unmatched. Germline CDR1 reads MNHNY; CDR2 reads SVGAGI (reference sequence).

CDR3 nucleotide sequence: TGTGCCAGCTCACCACAAGACAACTCCTACGAGCAGTACTTC. Its protein product is CASSPQDNSYEQYF. J is TRBJ2-7 and V is TRBV18; D not certain. The CDR3 runs 14 residues. The V end was cut by 1 base, the J end by 0 bases, with 7 bases between. Per the germline V gene, CDR1 is KGHSH and CDR2 is LQKENI.

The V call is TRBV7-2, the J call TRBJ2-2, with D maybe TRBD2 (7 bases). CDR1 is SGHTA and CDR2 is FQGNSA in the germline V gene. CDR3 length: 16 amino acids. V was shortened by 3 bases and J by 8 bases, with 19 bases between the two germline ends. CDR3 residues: CASSFRGGAGRGELFF. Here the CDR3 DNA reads TGTGCCAGCAGCTTTAGAGGGGGGGCCGGGCGAGGGGAGCTGTTTTTT.

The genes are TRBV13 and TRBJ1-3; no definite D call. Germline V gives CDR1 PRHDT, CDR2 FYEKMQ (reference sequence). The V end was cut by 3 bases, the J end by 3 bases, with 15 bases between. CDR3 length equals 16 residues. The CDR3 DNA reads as TGTGCCAGCAGCTTCGCCACCAACGCGCTTGGAAACACCATATATTTT. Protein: CASSFATNALGNTIYF.

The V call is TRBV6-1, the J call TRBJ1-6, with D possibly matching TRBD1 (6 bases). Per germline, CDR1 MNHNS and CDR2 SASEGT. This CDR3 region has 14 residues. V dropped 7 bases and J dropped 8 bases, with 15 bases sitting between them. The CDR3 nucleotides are TGTGCCAGCATTAAACAGGGCCGGTATTCACCCCTCCACTTT. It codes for CASIKQGRYSPLHF.

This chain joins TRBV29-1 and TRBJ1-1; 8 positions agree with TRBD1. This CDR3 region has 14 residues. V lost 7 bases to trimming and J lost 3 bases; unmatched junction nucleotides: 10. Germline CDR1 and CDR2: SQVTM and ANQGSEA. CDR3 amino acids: CSAVQGASYTEAFF. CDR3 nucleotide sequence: TGCAGCGCCGTCCAGGGGGCAAGCTACACTGAAGCTTTCTTT.

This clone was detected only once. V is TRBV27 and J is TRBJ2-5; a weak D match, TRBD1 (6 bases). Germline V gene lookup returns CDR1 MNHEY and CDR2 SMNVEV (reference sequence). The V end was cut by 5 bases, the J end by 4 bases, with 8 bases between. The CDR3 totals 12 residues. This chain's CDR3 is CASSGRGETQYF. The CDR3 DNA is TGTGCCAGCAGTGGCAGGGGAGAGACCCAGTACTTC.

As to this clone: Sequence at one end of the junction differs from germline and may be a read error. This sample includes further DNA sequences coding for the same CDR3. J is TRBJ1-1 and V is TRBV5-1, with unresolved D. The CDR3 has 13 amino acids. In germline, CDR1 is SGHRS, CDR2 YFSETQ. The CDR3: CASSPTENTEAFF. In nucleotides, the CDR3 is TGTGCCAGCAGCCCCACAGAGAACACTGAAGCTTTCTTT. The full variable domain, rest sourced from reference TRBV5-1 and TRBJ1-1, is KAGVTQTPRYLIKTRGQQVTLSCSPISGHRSVSWYQQTPGQGLQFLFEYFSETQRNKGNFPGRFSGRQFSNSRSEMNVSTLELGDSALYLCASSPTENTEAFFGQGTRLTVV.

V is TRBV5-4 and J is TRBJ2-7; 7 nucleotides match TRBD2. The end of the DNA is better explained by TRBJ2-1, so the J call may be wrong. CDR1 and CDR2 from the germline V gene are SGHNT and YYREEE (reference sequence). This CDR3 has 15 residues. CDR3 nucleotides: TGTGCCAGCAGCTTCAGGGCTTGGGGGGGGAATGAGCAGTTCTTC. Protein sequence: CASSFRAWGGNEQFF.

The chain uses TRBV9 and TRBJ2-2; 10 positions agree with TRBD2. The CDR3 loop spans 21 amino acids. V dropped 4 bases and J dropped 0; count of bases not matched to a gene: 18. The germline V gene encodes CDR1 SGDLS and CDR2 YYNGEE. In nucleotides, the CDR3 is TGTGCCAGCAGCCCCTCCCACACTAGCGGGACGAAAAACCCGAACACCGGGGAGCTGTTTTTT. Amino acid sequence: CASSPSHTSGTKNPNTGELFF.

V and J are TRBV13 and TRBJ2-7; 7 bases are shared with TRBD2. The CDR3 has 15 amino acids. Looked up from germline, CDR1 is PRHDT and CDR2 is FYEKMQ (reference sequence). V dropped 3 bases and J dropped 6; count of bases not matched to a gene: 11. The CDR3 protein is CASSLGGRVSGEQYF. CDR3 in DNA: TGTGCCAGCAGCTTGGGAGGGAGGGTGAGCGGCGAGCAGTACTTC.

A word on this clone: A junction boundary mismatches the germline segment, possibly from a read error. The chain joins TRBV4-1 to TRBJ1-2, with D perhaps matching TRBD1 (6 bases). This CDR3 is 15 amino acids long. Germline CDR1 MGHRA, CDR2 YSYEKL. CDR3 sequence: CASSPQGAGVGGYPF. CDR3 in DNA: TGCGCCAGCAGCCCGCAAGGAGCAGGGGTTGGCGGCTACCCCTTC.

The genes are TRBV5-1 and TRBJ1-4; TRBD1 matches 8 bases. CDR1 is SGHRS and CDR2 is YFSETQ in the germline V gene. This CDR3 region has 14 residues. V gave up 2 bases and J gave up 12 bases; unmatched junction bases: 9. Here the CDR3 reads CASSLRGQDSELFF. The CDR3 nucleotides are TGCGCCAGCAGCTTACGGGGACAGGACTCGGAACTGTTTTTT.

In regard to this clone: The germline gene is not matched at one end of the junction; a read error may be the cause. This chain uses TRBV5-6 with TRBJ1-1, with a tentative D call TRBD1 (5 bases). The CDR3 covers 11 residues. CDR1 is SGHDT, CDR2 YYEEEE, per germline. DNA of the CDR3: TGTGCCAGCAGCCAGGGTGAAGAATCTTTCTTC. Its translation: CASSQGEESFF. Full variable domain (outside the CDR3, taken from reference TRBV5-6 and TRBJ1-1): DAGVTQSPTHLIKTRGQQVTLRCSPKSGHDTVSWYQQALGQGPQFIFQYYEEEERQRGNFPDRFSGHQFPNYSSELNVNALLLGDSALYLCASSQGEESFFGQGTRLTVV.

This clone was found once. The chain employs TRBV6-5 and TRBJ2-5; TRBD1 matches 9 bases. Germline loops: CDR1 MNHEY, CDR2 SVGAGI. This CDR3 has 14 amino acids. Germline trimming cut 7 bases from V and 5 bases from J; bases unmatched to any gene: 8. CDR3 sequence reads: CASTLDRGRETQYF. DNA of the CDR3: TGTGCCAGCACCCTGGACAGGGGAAGGGAGACCCAGTACTTC.

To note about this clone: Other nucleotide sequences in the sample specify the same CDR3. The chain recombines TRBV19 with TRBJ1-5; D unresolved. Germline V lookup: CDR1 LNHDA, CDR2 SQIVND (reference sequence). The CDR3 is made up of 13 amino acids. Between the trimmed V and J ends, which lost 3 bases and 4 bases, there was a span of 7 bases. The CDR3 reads CASSIALNQPQHF. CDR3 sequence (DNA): TGTGCCAGTAGTATCGCGTTAAATCAGCCCCAGCATTTT. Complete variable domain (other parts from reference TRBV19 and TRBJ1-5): DGGITQSPKYLFRKEGQNVTLSCEQNLNHDAMYWYRQDPGQGLRLIYYSQIVNDFQKGDIAEGYSVSREKKESFPLTVTSAQKNPTAFYLCASSIALNQPQHFGDGTRLSIL.

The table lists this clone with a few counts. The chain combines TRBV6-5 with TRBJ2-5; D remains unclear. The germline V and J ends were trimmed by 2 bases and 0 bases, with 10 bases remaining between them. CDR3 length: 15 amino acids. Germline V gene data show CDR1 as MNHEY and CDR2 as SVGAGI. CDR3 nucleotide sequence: TGTGCCAGCAGTTACGAGCCAAGTAACCAAGAGACCCAGTACTTC. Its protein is CASSYEPSNQETQYF.

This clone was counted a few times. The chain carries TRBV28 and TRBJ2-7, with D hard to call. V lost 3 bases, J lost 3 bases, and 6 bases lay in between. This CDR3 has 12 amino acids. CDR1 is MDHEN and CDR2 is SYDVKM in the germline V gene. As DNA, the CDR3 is TGTGCCAGCAGTTTCGAGGACTACGAGCAGTACTTC. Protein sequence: CASSFEDYEQYF.

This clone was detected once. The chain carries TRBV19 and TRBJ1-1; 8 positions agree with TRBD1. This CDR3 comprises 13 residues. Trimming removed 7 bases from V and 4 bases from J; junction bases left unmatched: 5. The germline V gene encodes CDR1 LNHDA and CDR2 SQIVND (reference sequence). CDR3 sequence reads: CASISQGATEAFF. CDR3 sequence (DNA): TGTGCCAGTATCTCCCAGGGGGCCACTGAAGCTTTCTTT.